Listed below are T cell receptor beta chains from one sample, sequenced in a study of blood T cell repertoires in COVID-19. TCRdb's table, derived via immunoSEQ multiplex PCR, lists solely in-frame clones and lacks some. The repertoire holds some 160,000 clones, with around 83% as singletons. The sample consisted of peripheral blood. Receptor source: a woman aged 70-85 years who had recovered from COVID-19. The CDR3 runs from the conserved cysteine through the conserved F or W. D genes are given only for firm matches. Clone sizes are given selectively: once, few, many, or a class where the clone is expanded.

>TRBJ1-1|-|TRBV18|-
CASSRTRKSPGSGNDWLTEAFF
TGTGCCAGCTCCCGCACCCGCAAATCGCCGGGTTCAGGGAACGACTGGCTCACTGAAGCTTTCTTT
>TRBJ2-7|-|TRBV29-1|TRBD1
CSVYQPSGTGPYEQYF
TGCAGCGTGTACCAACCTTCCGGGACAGGCCCTTACGAGCAGTACTTC
>TRBJ2-6|-|TRBV5-1|-
CASSGSGSGANVLTF
TGCGCCAGCAGCGGGTCGGGCTCTGGGGCCAACGTCCTGACTTTC
>TRBJ1-4|-|TRBV18|TRBD1
CASSPFGQGVEKLFF
TGTGCCAGCTCACCATTTGGCCAGGGGGTTGAAAAACTGTTTTTT
>TRBJ2-3|-|TRBV7-3|TRBD1
CASSTTTGTGVFITQYF
TGTGCCAGCAGCACAACCACCGGGACAGGGGTCTTCATTACGCAGTATTTT
>TRBJ2-7|-|TRBV5-6|-
CASSLGVGSSYEQYF
TGTGCCAGCAGCTTGGGGGTGGGCAGCTCCTACGAGCAGTACTTC
>TRBJ2-7|few|TRBV5-1|TRBD2
CASSPGLAGFEQYF
TGCGCCAGCAGTCCTGGACTAGCGGGGTTCGAGCAGTACTTC
>TRBJ2-7|few|TRBV9|-
CASNRNQGTGPYEQYF
TGTGCCAGCAATCGTAACCAGGGGACGGGGCCCTACGAGCAGTACTTC
>TRBJ2-7|once|TRBV5-1|TRBD2
CASSLAEAGGYEQYF
TGCGCCAGCAGCTTGGCTGAAGCGGGAGGCTACGAGCAGTACTTC
>TRBJ1-2|-|TRBV7-2|-
CASSLESQVHGYTF
TGTGCCAGCAGCTTAGAGTCTCAGGTTCATGGCTACACCTTC
>TRBJ2-1|few|TRBV19|TRBD2
CASTSRTSGATSYNEQFF
TGTGCCAGTACCTCCCGGACTAGCGGCGCCACCTCCTACAATGAGCAGTTCTTC
>TRBJ1-5|-|TRBV5-4|-
CASSLDRSQPQHF
TGTGCCAGCAGCCTAGACAGGTCTCAGCCCCAGCATTTT
>TRBJ2-1|-|TRBV7-8|TRBD1
CASSLVGQGANNEQFF
TGTGCCAGCAGCTTAGTAGGGCAGGGGGCCAACAATGAGCAGTTCTTC
>TRBJ2-5|-|TRBV19|TRBD2
CASSIPSSGGDQETQYF
TGTGCCAGTAGTATCCCGTCTAGCGGGGGGGACCAAGAGACCCAGTACTTC
>TRBJ2-3|-|TRBV7-9|TRBD2
CATGTSGLDTQYF
TGTGCCACCGGGACTAGCGGCTTAGATACGCAGTATTTT
>TRBJ1-1|-|TRBV18|-
CASSLDSNTEAFF
TGTGCCAGCTCACTAGACTCGAACACTGAAGCTTTCTTT
>TRBJ1-1|few|TRBV6-5|-
CASTQQDTHTEAFF
TGTGCCAGCACCCAACAGGATACACACACTGAAGCTTTCTTT
>TRBJ2-1|few|TRBV10-3|-
CAISGGGDKLYNEQFF
TGTGCCATCAGTGGAGGGGGGGACAAGTTATACAATGAGCAGTTCTTC
>TRBJ1-4|-|TRBV6-5|-
CASSYRAVRVGEKLFF
TGTGCCAGCAGTTACCGTGCGGTCAGGGTGGGGGAAAAACTGTTTTTT
>TRBJ2-7|-|TRBV4-1|TRBD2
CASSQDPGLAGGWSSYEQYF
TGCGCCAGCAGCCAGGACCCGGGACTAGCGGGAGGGTGGTCCTCCTACGAGCAGTACTTC
>TRBJ1-2|-|TRBV2|TRBD1
CASSADRVYGYTF
TGTGCCAGCAGCGCGGACAGGGTCTATGGCTACACCTTC
>TRBJ1-1|-|TRBV2|-
CASSRGGAEAFF
TGTGCCAGCAGCCGGGGGGGGGCAGAAGCTTTCTTT
>TRBJ1-2|-|TRBV2|-
CASSELRFNYGYTF
TGTGCCAGCAGTGAATTGCGGTTTAACTATGGCTACACCTTC
>TRBJ1-5|once|TRBV5-1|-
CASSFAVNQPQHF
TGCGCCAGCAGCTTTGCGGTAAATCAGCCCCAGCATTTT
>TRBJ1-5|-|TRBV28|-
CASTLGGPVADQPQHF
TGTGCCAGCACCCTAGGGGGACCCGTGGCCGATCAGCCCCAGCATTTT
>TRBJ1-3|-|TRBV6-5|TRBD1
CAAIWDRGLGNTIYF
TGTGCCGCAATCTGGGACAGGGGGCTCGGAAACACCATATATTTT
>TRBJ2-7|-|TRBV6-5|-
CASRTGPGGEQYF
TGTGCCAGCAGAACAGGGCCGGGAGGCGAGCAGTACTTC
>TRBJ2-5|-|TRBV7-2|TRBD1
CATTGQGVWETQYF
TGTGCCACCACCGGACAGGGGGTGTGGGAGACCCAGTACTTC
>TRBJ2-3|few|TRBV12-3/TRBV12-4|-
CASSLSTDTQYF
TGTGCCAGCAGTCTAAGCACAGATACGCAGTATTTT
>TRBJ2-4|-|TRBV7-9|TRBD1
CASSPRTGAGNIQYF
TGTGCCAGCAGCCCACGGACAGGGGCGGGAAACATTCAGTACTTC
>TRBJ1-3|-|TRBV5-1|-
CASSSSPGVGNTIYF
TGCGCCAGCAGCTCATCCCCAGGGGTTGGAAACACCATATATTTT
>TRBJ1-6|-|TRBV6-5|-
CASSYSPSSYNSPLHF
TGTGCCAGCAGTTACTCTCCGAGCTCCTATAATTCACCCCTCCACTTT
>TRBJ1-2|-|TRBV5-4|-
CASTPRTALLYGYTF
TGTGCCAGCACCCCACGGACAGCGCTGCTCTATGGCTACACCTTC
>TRBJ1-1|-|TRBV28|-
CASSFGGTEAFF
TGTGCCAGCAGTTTCGGTGGCACTGAAGCTTTCTTT
>TRBJ2-5|-|TRBV30|-
CAWTRGTVETQYF
TGTGCCTGGACCCGGGGGACAGTGGAGACCCAGTACTTC
>TRBJ2-7|-|TRBV18|TRBD1
CASSPYPGQGSYEQYF
TGTGCCAGCTCACCGTACCCGGGACAGGGCTCCTACGAGCAGTACTTC
>TRBJ2-1|once|TRBV3-1/TRBV3-2|-
CASSPWGGLNEQFF
TGTGCCAGCAGCCCGTGGGGCGGCCTGAATGAGCAGTTCTTC
>TRBJ2-7|-|TRBV11-2|TRBD1
CASSPGTGAPQYF
TGTGCCAGCAGCCCAGGGACAGGGGCTCCGCAGTACTTC
>TRBJ2-7|-|TRBV5-1|TRBD2
CASSLGSGRAYEQYF
TGCGCCAGCAGCTTGGGTAGCGGGAGGGCCTACGAGCAGTACTTC
>TRBJ2-7|few|TRBV5-1|TRBD2
CASSLQLAGASYEQYF
TGCGCCAGCAGCCTCCAACTAGCGGGAGCCTCCTACGAGCAGTACTTC
>TRBJ1-4|-|TRBV18|TRBD1
CASSPQLMDRGTEKLFF
TGTGCCAGCTCACCGCAACTTATGGACAGGGGGACTGAAAAACTGTTTTTT
>TRBJ2-6|-|TRBV11-1|-
CASSLSPDMKTF
TGTGCCAGCAGCTTATCTCCCGACATGAAGACTTTC
>TRBJ2-7|few|TRBV19|TRBD1
CASSIQGSPKQYF
TGTGCCAGTAGCATACAGGGGAGTCCGAAGCAGTACTTC
>TRBJ1-1|-|TRBV7-9|TRBD1
CASSAWDRVGAEAFF
TGTGCCAGCAGCGCTTGGGACAGGGTGGGGGCTGAAGCTTTCTTT
>TRBJ2-5|-|TRBV6-5|-
CASSPRRGPWETQYF
TGTGCCAGCAGCCCACGGCGGGGTCCGTGGGAGACCCAGTACTTC
>TRBJ2-1|few|TRBV7-3|-
CASSLRGDAEQFF
TGTGCCAGCAGCCTGCGGGGTGATGCTGAGCAGTTCTTC
>TRBJ1-5|-|TRBV28|TRBD1
CASSTHKYRGTQRVQHF
TGTGCCAGCAGCACCCATAAATACAGGGGAACTCAAAGGGTCCAGCATTTT
>TRBJ1-4|-|TRBV2|TRBD1
CASTRQGREGELFF
TGTGCCAGCACCCGACAGGGCCGCGAAGGGGAACTGTTTTTT
>TRBJ1-2|-|TRBV28|TRBD1
CASTSRAGTGGGGYTF
TGTGCCAGCACCAGCCGGGCCGGGACAGGCGGCGGGGGCTACACCTTC
>TRBJ1-5|-|TRBV19|-
CASTRGVLNQPQHF
TGTGCCAGTACCCGAGGCGTTCTCAATCAGCCCCAGCATTTT
>TRBJ2-7|-|TRBV18|TRBD1
CASSPLTGGEQYF
TGTGCCAGCTCACCTCTCACAGGGGGCGAGCAGTACTTC